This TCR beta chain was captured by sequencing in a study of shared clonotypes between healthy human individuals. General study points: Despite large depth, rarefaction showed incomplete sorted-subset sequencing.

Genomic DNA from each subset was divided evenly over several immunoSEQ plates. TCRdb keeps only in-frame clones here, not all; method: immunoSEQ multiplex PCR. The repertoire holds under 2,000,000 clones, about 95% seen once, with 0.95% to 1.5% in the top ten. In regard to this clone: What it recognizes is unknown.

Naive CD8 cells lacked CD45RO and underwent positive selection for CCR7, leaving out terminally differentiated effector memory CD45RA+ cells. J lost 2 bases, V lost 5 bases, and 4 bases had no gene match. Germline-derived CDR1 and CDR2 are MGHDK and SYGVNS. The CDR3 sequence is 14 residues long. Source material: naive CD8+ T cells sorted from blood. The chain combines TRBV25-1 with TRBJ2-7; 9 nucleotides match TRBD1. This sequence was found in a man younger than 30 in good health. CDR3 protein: CASSKGTGPYEQYF. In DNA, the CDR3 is TGTGCCAGCAGTAAGGGGACAGGGCCCTACGAGCAGTACTTC.